This T cell receptor beta chain was recorded in a study of blood T cell repertoires in COVID-19. This table comes from immunoSEQ multiplex PCR, and its TCRdb copy is limited to in-frame clones, with some not included. Here the sample spans 300,000 to 400,000 clones, approximately 90% being singletons. Germline CDR1 reads PRHDT; CDR2 reads FYEKMQ (reference sequence). The CDR3 consists of 16 residues. V was cut by 3 bases and J by 0 bases, with 13 bases left in between. The V gene is TRBV13, the J gene TRBJ2-3; a possible D gene is TRBD1 (6 bases). The receptor was isolated from a young woman with acute COVID-19. Sequencing was done on a sample of PBMCs or T cells enriched from blood (not recorded which). The CDR3 DNA reads as TGTGCCAGCAGCTTTTTGGCAGGGGCGAGCACAGATACGCAGTATTTT. Translation: CASSFLAGASTDTQYF.